These 31 T cell receptor beta chains were sequenced from one sample in a study of blood T cell repertoires in COVID-19. Some clones are missing from TCRdb's copy, which holds only in-frame ones; the method was immunoSEQ multiplex PCR. This table has tens of thousands of clones, around nine tenths appearing once. The sample was peripheral blood. The receptors derive from a man aged 55 to 69 with acute or convalescent COVID-19.

This sequence joins TRBV4-3 and TRBJ1-2, with 9 bases aligning to TRBD1. The germline V gene encodes CDR1 LGHNA and CDR2 YSLEER. The CDR3 is 15 residues long. V shed 3 bases and J 6 bases; nucleotides not matched to a gene: 8. The CDR3 sequence is CASSQDTGTGNGYTF. As DNA, the CDR3 is TGCGCCAGCAGCCAGGACACCGGGACAGGGAATGGCTACACCTTC.

The V and J genes are TRBV6-5 and TRBJ1-4; tentatively, D is TRBD1 (5 bases). The CDR3 is made up of 15 amino acids. Germline V lookup: CDR1 MNHEY, CDR2 SVGAGI. V lost 2 bases and J lost 2, with 9 bases in between. The CDR3 here is CASSYVGGTNEKLFF. DNA of the CDR3: TGTGCCAGCAGTTACGTGGGGGGTACTAATGAAAAACTGTTTTTT.

The chain has TRBV6-2 or TRBV6-3 and TRBJ1-5; D gene unclear. The CDR3 runs 14 residues. Germline V gene lookup returns CDR1 MNHEY and CDR2 SVGEGT. Trimming pared 6 bases from V and 6 bases from J, leaving 15 bases between. CDR3 loop: CASSKEGRSQPQHF. The CDR3 DNA follows: TGTGCCAGCAGCAAAGAGGGAAGAAGTCAGCCCCAGCATTTT.

This chain joins TRBV21-1 and TRBJ1-2; TRBD1 is taken as the D call from the table, unchecked against the DNA. TRBV21-1 is recorded as a pseudogene. The CDR3 is made up of 16 amino acids. CDR3 sequence: CASSKVQYYLAYGYTF. CDR3 sequence (DNA): TGTGCCAGCAGCAAAGTACAATATTACCTCGCCTATGGCTACACCTTC.

The chain couples TRBV27 to TRBJ2-2, with 12 nucleotides matching TRBD2. Germline V gene sequence: CDR1 MNHEY, CDR2 SMNVEV (reference sequence). The CDR3 loop spans 17 amino acids. J lost 5 bases, V lost 1 base, and 5 bases had no gene match. For the CDR3, the DNA is TGTGCCAGCAGTTTATTACTAGCGGGGGGCCGGACCGGGGAGCTGTTTTTT. Its protein is CASSLLLAGGRTGELFF.

The CDR3 bases are TGTGCCAGCAGCTCAAGTGGGACGGCGGGACATACGCAGTATTTT. Translating it yields CASSSSGTAGHTQYF. The V call is TRBV11-3, the J call TRBJ2-3, with D possibly TRBD2 on 6 matching bases. From germline, CDR1 is SGHNT and CDR2 YENEEA. Trimming removed 4 bases from V and 7 bases from J, with 18 bases in between. This CDR3 is 15 amino acids long.

This sequence joins TRBV7-8 and TRBJ2-2; 8 positions match TRBD1. Trimming cost V 1 base and J 0 bases; bases outside gene matches: 4. The V gene's germline CDR1 is SGHVS and CDR2 FQNEAQ. The length of the CDR3 is 17 residues. This chain's CDR3 is CASSLVPGGANTGELFF. The DNA of the CDR3 is TGTGCCAGCAGCTTAGTACCAGGGGGCGCGAACACCGGGGAGCTGTTTTTT.

The chain couples TRBV30 to TRBJ1-2; D is unresolved. This CDR3 region has 11 residues. Germline V CDR1 and CDR2: GTSNPN, SVGIG (reference sequence). The ends were cut back, 0 bases at V and 9 bases at J, with 8 bases in the middle. Here the CDR3 DNA reads TGTGCCTGGAGTGTCTACGGGAGCTACACCTTC. As protein: CAWSVYGSYTF.

The chain is built from TRBV19 and TRBJ2-1; TRBD2 might be the D (6 bases). CDR1 is LNHDA, CDR2 SQIVND, per germline (reference sequence). V lost 6 bases to trimming and J lost 5 bases, with 17 bases between them. The CDR3 is made up of 15 amino acids. The CDR3 spells CASRRDGGWDNEQFF. The CDR3 nucleotides are TGTGCCAGTAGAAGGGACGGGGGTTGGGACAATGAGCAGTTCTTC. Drawing the rest from reference TRBV19 and TRBJ2-1, the complete variable domain is DGGITQSPKYLFRKEGQNVTLSCEQNLNHDAMYWYRQDPGQGLRLIYYSQIVNDFQKGDIAEGYSVSREKKESFPLTVTSAQKNPTAFYLCASRRDGGWDNEQFFGPGTRLTVL.

The gene calls are TRBV7-3 and TRBJ2-3; D might be TRBD2 (6 bases). CDR3 length: 12 residues. The germline V and J ends were trimmed by 3 bases and 8 bases, with 9 bases remaining between them. The germline CDR1 and CDR2 sequences are SGHTA and FQGTGA. The CDR3: CASSFGSGTQYF. CDR3 sequence (DNA): TGTGCCAGCAGCTTTGGTAGCGGTACGCAGTATTTT.

The chain employs TRBV27 and TRBJ2-7, with TRBD2 matching over 7 bases. After removal of 4 bases from V and 3 bases from J, the junction contained 6 bases not matched to a gene. The CDR3 consists of 14 residues. The V gene's germline CDR1 is MNHEY and CDR2 SMNVEV (reference sequence). CDR3 residues: CASSWGGADYEQYF. The DNA of the CDR3 is TGTGCCAGCAGTTGGGGGGGTGCGGACTACGAGCAGTACTTC.

The chain couples TRBV2 to TRBJ2-5, with D hard to call. CDR3 size: 11 residues. Germline V lookup: CDR1 SNHLY, CDR2 FYNNEI. Trimming removed 4 bases from V and 5 bases from J, with 5 bases in between. In DNA form, the CDR3 reads TGTGCCAGCAGTGCTCGGGAGACCCAGTACTTC. Residues: CASSARETQYF. Full variable domain (outside the CDR3, taken from reference TRBV2 and TRBJ2-5): EPEVTQTPSHQVTQMGQEVILRCVPISNHLYFYWYRQILGQKVEFLVSFYNNEISEKSEIFDDQFSVERPDGSNFTLKIRSTKLEDSAMYFCASSARETQYFGPGTRLLVL.

The chain carries TRBV2 and TRBJ2-2; 10 bases are shared with TRBD1. The germline V gene encodes CDR1 SNHLY and CDR2 FYNNEI. The CDR3 covers 14 residues. Trimming at V came to 7 bases and at J to 4 bases, leaving 3 bases not matched to a gene. The CDR3 DNA sequence: TGTGCCAGCAAGGACAGGGGGGCCACCGGGGAGCTGTTTTTT. Translated, it gives CASKDRGATGELFF. Using reference TRBV2 and TRBJ2-2 for the parts outside the CDR3, the full variable domain is EPEVTQTPSHQVTQMGQEVILRCVPISNHLYFYWYRQILGQKVEFLVSFYNNEISEKSEIFDDQFSVERPDGSNFTLKIRSTKLEDSAMYFCASKDRGATGELFFGEGSRLTVL.

This clone was recorded only once. This rearrangement joins TRBV2 to TRBJ2-7; D is perhaps TRBD2 (5 bases). Germline CDR1 reads SNHLY; CDR2 reads FYNNEI. CDR3 size: 11 residues. Trimming shortened V by 6 bases and J by 6 bases, and 9 bases separated the two germline ends. CDR3 loop: CASRPEGEQYF. The CDR3 DNA reads TGTGCCAGCAGGCCTGAGGGCGAGCAGTACTTC.

The rearrangement links TRBV9 to TRBJ1-4; D is unclear. The CDR3 sequence is 15 residues long. Germline CDR1 is SGDLS and CDR2 is YYNGEE. V lost 2 bases, J lost 0 bases, and 8 bases lay in between. The CDR3 region is CASSVETSTNEKLFF. In DNA, the CDR3 is TGTGCCAGCAGCGTCGAGACATCAACTAATGAAAAACTGTTTTTT. The complete variable domain, with remaining parts taken from reference TRBV9 and TRBJ1-4, reads DSGVTQTPKHLITATGQRVTLRCSPRSGDLSVYWYQQSLDQGLQFLIQYYNGEERAKGNILERFSAQQFPDLHSELNLSSLELGDSALYFCASSVETSTNEKLFFGSGTQLSVL.

A word on this clone: Other nucleotide sequences in the sample specify the same CDR3. V gene TRBV4-3 combines with J gene TRBJ1-1; tentatively, D is TRBD1 (5 bases). Germline assignment: CDR1 LGHNA and CDR2 YSLEER. V was shortened by 2 bases and J by 1 base, with 5 bases between the two germline ends. The CDR3 extends over 13 amino acids. Here the CDR3 DNA reads TGCGCCAGCAGCCAAACAGGGAACACTGAAGCTTTCTTT. Its translation is CASSQTGNTEAFF.

This clone has a single count. This chain joins TRBV7-2 and TRBJ1-4; D remains ambiguous. The germline gives CDR1 SGHTA, CDR2 FQGNSA. The CDR3 totals 14 residues. Trimming removed 8 bases from V and 0 bases from J, with 10 bases in between. The CDR3 DNA is TGTGCCAGCGGAGACGGTGCAACTAATGAAAAACTGTTTTTT. Protein product: CASGDGATNEKLFF.

DNA for the CDR3: TGTGCCAGCAGCTTCAGGGGGAACACCGGGGAGCTGTTTTTT. Translated, it gives CASSFRGNTGELFF. This chain uses TRBV11-2 with TRBJ2-2; TRBD1 might be the D (6 bases). V gave up 3 bases and J gave up 1 base, with 6 bases separating them. This CDR3 is built from 14 residues. Germline V gene lookup returns CDR1 SGHAT and CDR2 FQNNGV.

The chain uses TRBV5-5 and TRBJ2-7; 8 nucleotides agree with TRBD1. The CDR3 is 16 residues long. J gave up 2 bases and V 4 bases, and 11 bases lay outside the gene matches. The germline V gene encodes CDR1 SGHKS and CDR2 YYEKEE (reference sequence). CDR3 coding DNA: TGTGCCAGCAGCCCCCTGGGCACAGGGGGAACCTACGAGCAGTACTTC. The encoded protein is CASSPLGTGGTYEQYF.

This clone showed up just once. The chain combines TRBV27 with TRBJ1-1; no reliable D call. Germline CDR1 MNHEY, CDR2 SMNVEV (reference sequence). This CDR3 has 11 amino acids. Trimming pared 3 bases from V and 8 bases from J, leaving 7 bases between. The CDR3 spells CASSFRGEAFF. CDR3 bases: TGTGCCAGCAGTTTCCGAGGGGAAGCTTTCTTT.

The chain recombines TRBV27 with TRBJ1-2; D ambiguous. Trimming took 5 bases from V and 6 from J, leaving 22 bases between them. The length of the CDR3 is 16 residues. Germline CDR1 is MNHEY and CDR2 is SMNVEV (reference sequence). CDR3 loop: CASSPNPLRERHGYTF. CDR3 DNA sequence: TGTGCCAGCAGTCCAAACCCGCTCCGGGAGCGCCATGGCTACACCTTC.

The chain couples TRBV27 to TRBJ1-1; the D gene is possibly TRBD1 (5 bases). CDR1 is MNHEY and CDR2 is SMNVEV in the germline V gene (reference sequence). The CDR3 spans 15 residues. Trimming cost V 0 bases and J 1 base, with 9 bases left between them. In nucleotides, the CDR3 is TGTGCCAGCAGTTTATCCGGGGGAGGGAACACTGAAGCTTTCTTT. Translation: CASSLSGGGNTEAFF.

Regarding this clone: The sample contains more than one DNA sequence encoding this CDR3. The chain carries TRBV30 and TRBJ1-6; no reliable D call. The CDR3 extends over 13 amino acids. V lost 0 bases, J lost 10 bases, and 10 bases lay in between. The germline CDR1 and CDR2 sequences are GTSNPN and SVGIG (reference sequence). DNA of the CDR3: TGTGCCTGGAGTGTACGAGGGAACTCACCCCTCCACTTT. This codes for CAWSVRGNSPLHF.

This chain links TRBV6-2 or TRBV6-3 with TRBJ2-3; D perhaps matches TRBD2 (5 bases). V was clipped by 4 bases and J by 2 bases, with 7 bases between them. The CDR3 spans 13 residues. CDR1 and CDR2 from the germline V gene are MNHEY and SVGEGT. DNA for the CDR3: TGTGCCAGCAGTTGGGAGTTCACAGATACGCAGTATTTT. This translates into CASSWEFTDTQYF.

The V call is TRBV29-1, the J call TRBJ2-3; the match to TRBD2 covers 8 bases. The V gene's germline CDR1 is SQVTM and CDR2 ANQGSEA. CDR3 length: 15 residues. V trimming: 4 bases; J trimming: 2 bases; junction bases outside the gene matches: 8. The chain's CDR3 is CSVGASGSPTDTQYF. CDR3 DNA: TGCAGCGTTGGTGCTAGCGGGTCCCCCACAGATACGCAGTATTTT.

The chain joins TRBV24-1 to TRBJ1-2; maybe TRBD1 (5 bases). Looked up from germline, CDR1 is KGHDR and CDR2 is SFDVKD. The germline V and J ends were trimmed by 4 bases and 2 bases, with 10 bases remaining between them. CDR3 length equals 14 residues. CDR3 loop: CATSETALNYGYTF. The CDR3, as DNA: TGTGCCACCAGTGAGACAGCCTTAAACTATGGCTACACCTTC.

There are a few counts of this clone. V and J are TRBV24-1 and TRBJ2-2; D is possibly TRBD1 (8 bases). V was cut by 7 bases and J by 3 bases, with 17 bases left in between. Germline CDR1 and CDR2: KGHDR and SFDVKD. CDR3 length: 16 amino acids. The CDR3 protein is CATRETGGAHTGELFF. CDR3 sequence (DNA): TGTGCCACCAGGGAAACAGGGGGGGCCCACACCGGGGAGCTGTTTTTT.

This clone came up once. V usage is TRBV19 and J usage is TRBJ2-5, with D maybe TRBD2 (6 bases). This CDR3 has 16 amino acids. The V end lost 1 base, the J end lost 5 bases, and 17 bases lay between the germline ends. Germline V gene sequence: CDR1 LNHDA, CDR2 SQIVND (reference sequence). CDR3 in amino acids: CASSIGSSPSVETQYF. The CDR3 nucleotides read TGTGCCAGTAGTATAGGTTCAAGTCCTAGCGTGGAGACCCAGTACTTC.

V is TRBV15 and J is TRBJ1-5; no clear D. Germline CDR1 and CDR2: LNHNV and YYDKDF (reference sequence). V shed 0 bases and J shed 0 bases, with 15 bases lying between them. This CDR3 region has 18 residues. The CDR3 bases are TGTGCCACCAGCAGAGATTTGGGCAGCCCTCATAGCAATCAGCCCCAGCATTTT. Translation gives CATSRDLGSPHSNQPQHF.

This clone was seen a single time. This chain connects TRBV9 to TRBJ2-3, with 9 bases lining up with TRBD2. V shed 0 bases, J shed 4 bases, and the junction held 6 bases outside the gene matches. Germline V CDR1 and CDR2: SGDLS, YYNGEE. The CDR3 totals 16 residues. The CDR3 spells CASSVVGSGGSDTQYF. CDR3 in DNA: TGTGCCAGCAGCGTAGTAGGTAGCGGGGGATCAGATACGCAGTATTTT.

The chain recombines TRBV6-5 with TRBJ1-5, with D maybe TRBD1 (6 bases). CDR1 MNHEY and CDR2 SVGAGI come from the germline V gene. The CDR3 has 15 amino acids. Trimming cost V 6 bases and J 0 bases, with 12 bases left between them. The CDR3 DNA is TGTGCCAGCAGACTCGGACAGACTAGCAATCAGCCCCAGCATTTT. It codes for CASRLGQTSNQPQHF.